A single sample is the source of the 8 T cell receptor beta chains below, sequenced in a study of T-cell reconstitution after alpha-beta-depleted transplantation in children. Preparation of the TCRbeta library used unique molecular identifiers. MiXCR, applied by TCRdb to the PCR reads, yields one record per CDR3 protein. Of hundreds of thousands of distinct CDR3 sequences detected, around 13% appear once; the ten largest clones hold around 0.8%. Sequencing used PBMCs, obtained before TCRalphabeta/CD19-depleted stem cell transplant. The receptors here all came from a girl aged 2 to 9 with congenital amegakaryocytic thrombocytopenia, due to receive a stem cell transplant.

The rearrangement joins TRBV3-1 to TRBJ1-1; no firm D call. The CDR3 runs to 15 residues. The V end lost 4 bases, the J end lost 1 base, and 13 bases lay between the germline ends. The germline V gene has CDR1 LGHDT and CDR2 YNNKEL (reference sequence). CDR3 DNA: TGTGCCAGCAGCCCCTCCTCCCTTGGGAACACTGAAGCTTTCTTT. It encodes CASSPSSLGNTEAFF.

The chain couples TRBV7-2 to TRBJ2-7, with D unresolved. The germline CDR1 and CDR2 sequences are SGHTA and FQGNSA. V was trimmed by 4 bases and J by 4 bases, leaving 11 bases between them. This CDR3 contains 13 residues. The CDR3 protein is CASSSPLGYEQYF. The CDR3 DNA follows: TGTGCCAGCAGCTCCCCTTTAGGGTACGAGCAGTACTTC.

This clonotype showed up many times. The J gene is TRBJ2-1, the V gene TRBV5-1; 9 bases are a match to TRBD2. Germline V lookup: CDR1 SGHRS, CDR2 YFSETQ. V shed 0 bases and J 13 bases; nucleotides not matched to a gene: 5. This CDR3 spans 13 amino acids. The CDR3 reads CASSLETGTSQFF. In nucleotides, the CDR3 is TGCGCCAGCAGCTTGGAAACCGGGACTAGCCAGTTCTTC.

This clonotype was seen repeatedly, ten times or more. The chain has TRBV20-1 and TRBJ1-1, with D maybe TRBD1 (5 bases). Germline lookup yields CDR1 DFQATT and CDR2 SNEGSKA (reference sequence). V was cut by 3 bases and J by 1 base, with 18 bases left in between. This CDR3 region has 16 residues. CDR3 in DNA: TGCAGTGCTAGTCTCACGGGACGGATTACGAACACTGAAGCTTTCTTT. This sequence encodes CSASLTGRITNTEAFF.

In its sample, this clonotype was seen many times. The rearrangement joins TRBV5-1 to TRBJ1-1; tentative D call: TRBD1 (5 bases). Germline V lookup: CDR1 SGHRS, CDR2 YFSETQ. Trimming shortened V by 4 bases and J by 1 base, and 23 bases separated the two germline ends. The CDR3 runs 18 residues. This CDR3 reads CASSAPKFRGGGNTEAFF. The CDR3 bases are TGCGCCAGCAGCGCCCCAAAGTTTCGTGGGGGAGGGAACACTGAAGCTTTCTTT.

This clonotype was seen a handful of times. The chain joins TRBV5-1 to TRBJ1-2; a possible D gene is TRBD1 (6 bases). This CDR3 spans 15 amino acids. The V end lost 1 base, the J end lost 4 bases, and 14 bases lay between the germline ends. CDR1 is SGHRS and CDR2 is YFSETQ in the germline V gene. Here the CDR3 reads CASSLLDDRPYGYTF. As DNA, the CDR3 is TGCGCCAGCAGCTTGTTGGACGACAGGCCCTATGGCTACACCTTC.

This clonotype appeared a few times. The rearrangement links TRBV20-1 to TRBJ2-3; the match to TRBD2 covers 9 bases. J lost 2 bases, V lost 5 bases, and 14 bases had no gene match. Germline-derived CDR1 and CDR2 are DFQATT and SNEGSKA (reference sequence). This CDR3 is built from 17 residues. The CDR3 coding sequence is TGCAGTGCTCCCAGGTTGGCTAGCGGGAATATCACAGATACGCAGTATTTT. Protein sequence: CSAPRLASGNITDTQYF.

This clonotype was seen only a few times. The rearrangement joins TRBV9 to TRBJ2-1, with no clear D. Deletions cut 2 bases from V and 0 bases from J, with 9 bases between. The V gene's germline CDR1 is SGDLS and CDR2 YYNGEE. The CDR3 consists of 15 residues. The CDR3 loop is CASSVLWISYNEQFF. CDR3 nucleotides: TGTGCCAGCAGCGTCCTTTGGATCTCCTACAATGAGCAGTTCTTC.